The source of this T cell receptor (beta chain) is a study of identical twins. In germline, CDR1 is LGHNA, CDR2 YSLEER. After removal of 0 bases from V and 2 bases from J, the junction contained 8 bases not matched to a gene. This CDR3 contains 17 residues. TCRdb processed the 5' RACE reads anew with MiXCR; each CDR3 protein has one entry. The sample carries approximately 500,000 distinct CDR3 sequences, 20% to 25% recorded once. This clonotype was seen more than once but under ten times. In addition, the sample was reused for a study of T cells expressing NK-cell markers.

The chain uses TRBV4-3 and TRBJ2-7; 9 nucleotides line up with TRBD2. This clonotype originated in a woman aged 18-29 years in good health. Specimen: CD4+ T cells sorted from blood. CDR3 DNA sequence: TGCGCCAGCAGCCAAGATAGCGCAGCGGGGGGCGCCTACGAGCAGTACTTC. This codes for CASSQDSAAGGAYEQYF.